The 15 T cell receptor beta chains presented below share a single source sample, sequenced in a study of T cells in Graves' hyperthyroidism and ophthalmopathy. Amplification of TCR beta CDR3 regions was performed using RNA transcripts as template. The HTBI primer set was used in a first-round RT-PCR of the TCR CDR3. TCRdb reprocessed the multiplex PCR reads with MiXCR, giving one entry per CDR3 protein. This repertoire shows 400,000 to 600,000 distinct CDR3 sequences, around 20% found once; its top ten account for around a quarter. Material: blood. The receptors here all came from a man between 18 and 29 years old with Graves' hyperthyroidism.

This clonotype has at least ten counts. The chain couples TRBV19 to TRBJ1-5; D not resolved. This CDR3 has 15 amino acids. The ends were cut back, 11 bases at V and 5 bases at J, with 22 bases in the middle. Germline V gene lookup returns CDR1 LNHDA and CDR2 SQIVND (reference sequence). The CDR3 is CAPKPREGSDQPQHF. In DNA, the CDR3 is TGTGCCCCAAAACCTCGGGAGGGCTCTGATCAGCCCCAGCATTTT.

This clonotype has ten or more counts. V is TRBV6-2 or TRBV6-3 and J is TRBJ1-3, with D unresolved. The CDR3 has 13 amino acids. The germline V and J ends were trimmed by 7 bases and 4 bases, with 11 bases remaining between them. Germline V gene lookup returns CDR1 MNHEY and CDR2 SVGEGT. The CDR3 bases are TGTGCCAGCACTCAGGTCCCCGGAAACACCATATATTTT. This encodes CASTQVPGNTIYF.

This chain uses TRBV6-1 with TRBJ2-7; 7 positions match TRBD2. The J segment lost 3 bases and the V segment lost 6 bases, leaving 11 bases of the junction unmatched. The CDR3 loop spans 15 amino acids. Looked up from germline, CDR1 is MNHNS and CDR2 is SASEGT. CDR3 sequence reads: CASRQMLAEHYEQYF. The CDR3 DNA reads TGTGCCAGCAGACAAATGCTAGCGGAGCACTACGAGCAGTACTTC.

This clonotype was counted many times. The J gene is TRBJ2-6, the V gene TRBV12-3 or TRBV12-4; D unresolved. V was clipped by 4 bases and J by 2 bases, with 9 bases between them. The CDR3 sequence is 15 residues long. CDR3 DNA sequence: TGTGCCAGCAGTTCGCGGACGGCTGGGGCCAACGTCCTGACTTTC. This sequence encodes CASSSRTAGANVLTF.

In this sample, this clonotype turned up many times. The V gene is TRBV2, the J gene TRBJ2-7; 8 bases line up with TRBD1. The germline V gene encodes CDR1 SNHLY and CDR2 FYNNEI. The J segment lost 3 bases and the V segment lost 4 bases, leaving 5 bases of the junction unmatched. There are 14 residues in the CDR3. CDR3 loop: CASSGQGILYEQYF. In DNA, the CDR3 is TGTGCCAGCAGTGGACAGGGGATTCTCTACGAGCAGTACTTC.

This clonotype came up many times. The chain recombines TRBV30 with TRBJ1-1; D remains ambiguous. The CDR3 loop spans 12 amino acids. The V gene lost 2 bases and the J gene lost 8 bases, with 12 bases spanning the gap. CDR1 and CDR2 from the germline V gene are GTSNPN and SVGIG (reference sequence). CDR3 in DNA: TGTGCCTGGAGTTACACTGGGGAAGAAGCTTTCTTT. It encodes CAWSYTGEEAFF. Complete variable domain (other parts from reference TRBV30 and TRBJ1-1): SQTIHQWPATLVQPVGSPLSLECTVEGTSNPNLYWYRQAAGRGLQLLFYSVGIGQISSEVPQNLSASRPQDRQFILSSKKLLLSDSGFYLCAWSYTGEEAFFGQGTRLTVV.

This chain joins TRBV28 and TRBJ2-7, with TRBD2 matching over 10 bases. V shed 6 bases and J 7 bases; nucleotides not matched to a gene: 15. The CDR3 contains 16 residues. Looked up from germline, CDR1 is MDHEN and CDR2 is SYDVKM. In nucleotides, the CDR3 is TGTGCCAGCAGCCGTTACGATCGGCTAGCGGGGGTTGAGCAGTACTTC. Amino acids: CASSRYDRLAGVEQYF.

This clonotype was found many times. The genes are TRBV12-3 or TRBV12-4 and TRBJ2-7; 7 bases align to TRBD1. J gave up 3 bases and V 6 bases, and 11 bases lay outside the gene matches. This CDR3 has 15 residues. In DNA, the CDR3 is TGTGCCAGCAGCCGCCCTACAGGGGCGGACTACGAGCAGTACTTC. Translated: CASSRPTGADYEQYF.

A single count supports this clonotype. The chain uses TRBV20-1 and TRBJ2-5; TRBD2 matches 7 bases. Unmatched junction bases numbered 10, after V lost 4 bases and J lost 2 bases. The CDR3 runs to 15 residues. From germline, CDR1 is DFQATT and CDR2 SNEGSKA (reference sequence). CDR3 protein: CSATPPAGAQETQYF. The CDR3 DNA is TGCAGTGCTACGCCGCCCGCGGGAGCTCAAGAGACCCAGTACTTC.

As concerns this clonotype: A much larger clone is a single base away; this may be a read error. The V call is TRBV11-1, the J call TRBJ2-2, with D possibly being TRBD2 (6 bases). CDR1 and CDR2 from the germline V gene are SGHAT and FQDESV (reference sequence). Trimming stripped 3 bases from V and 6 bases from J, with 11 bases between. This CDR3 region has 14 residues. This CDR3 is CASSFGTSAGELFF. In DNA form, the CDR3 reads TGTGCCAGCAGCTTCGGGACTTCCGCCGGGGAGCTGTTTTTT.

This clonotype has a count of ten or more. The J gene is TRBJ1-1, the V gene TRBV6-1; D unresolved. The length of the CDR3 is 14 residues. The germline CDR1 and CDR2 sequences are MNHNS and SASEGT. Trimming took 5 bases from V and 1 from J, leaving 11 bases between them. The CDR3 nucleotides read TGTGCCAGCAGTCCGGACGGTTGGAACACTGAAGCTTTCTTT. Its translation is CASSPDGWNTEAFF.

This sequence joins TRBV28 and TRBJ1-3; D is unresolved. Trimming pared 2 bases from V and 4 bases from J, leaving 9 bases between. Germline V gene lookup returns CDR1 MDHEN and CDR2 SYDVKM. This CDR3 contains 14 residues. The chain's CDR3 is CASSLELMGNTIYF. CDR3 bases: TGTGCCAGCAGTTTAGAGCTGATGGGAAACACCATATATTTT.

This clonotype was seen many times. The chain employs TRBV15 and TRBJ1-5; D is uncertain. V was cut by 5 bases and J by 5 bases, with 16 bases left in between. CDR3 length: 15 amino acids. Germline V gene data show CDR1 as LNHNV and CDR2 as YYDKDF (reference sequence). CDR3: CATSPQGRTYQPQHF. The CDR3 DNA is TGTGCCACCAGCCCCCAAGGGAGAACATATCAGCCCCAGCATTTT. The whole variable domain, remainder taken from reference TRBV15 and TRBJ1-5, is DAMVIQNPRYQVTQFGKPVTLSCSQTLNHNVMYWYQQKSSQAPKLLFHYYDKDFNNEADTPDNFQSRRPNTSFCFLDIRSPGLGDTAMYLCATSPQGRTYQPQHFGDGTRLSIL.

This clonotype was observed many times. The rearrangement links TRBV2 to TRBJ1-3; the D is unclear. The CDR3 length is 15 residues. Trimming left V 3 bases short and J 0 bases short, with 9 bases between. Germline CDR1 SNHLY, CDR2 FYNNEI. The CDR3 loop is CASSEAGRSGNTIYF. The CDR3 DNA follows: TGTGCCAGCAGTGAGGCGGGCCGCTCTGGAAACACCATATATTTT.

This clonotype showed up many times. V gene TRBV28 combines with J gene TRBJ2-2, with TRBD1 matching over 8 bases. CDR1 is MDHEN, CDR2 SYDVKM, per germline. The CDR3 spans 16 residues. The V gene end was trimmed by 6 bases and the J gene end by 4 bases; junction bases not matched to a gene: 10. The CDR3 is CASSLHRGESTGELFF. DNA for the CDR3: TGTGCCAGCAGCTTACACAGGGGGGAAAGCACCGGGGAGCTGTTTTTT.